The sequence of this TCR beta chain was determined in a study of early T cells in non-severe SARS-CoV-2 infection listed by TCRdb under 2021. In terms of the full investigation: Because TCR sequencing relied on bulk RNA taken from unsorted whole blood, pairing of alpha and beta chains was not possible.

From the germline V gene (reference sequence), CDR1 is SGHAT and CDR2 is FQDESV. Deletion took 5 bases off V and 8 bases off J, with a span of 12 bases between the germline ends. The CDR3 numbers 12 residues from cysteine through phenylalanine. Only CDR3 DNA is held: 36 bases, read in frame from base 1. A case-control design nested within a healthcare worker cohort in London, UK, was used, with weekly nasopharyngeal swab PCR tests and blood sampling performed. Healthcare workers were recruited between 23 and 31 March 2020, during the week of the UK lockdown, and were followed weekly for up to roughly 15 weeks. This clonotype occurred many times. The antigen this receptor binds is unknown. It has no much larger one-base neighbor in the sample; base qualities were not kept. The library was generated by 5' RACE. Sequencing was carried out with a NextSeq 500. To correct for sequencing error and PCR bias, the TCR library protocol tagged individual cDNA molecules with unique molecular identifiers. Both TCR alpha and beta chains were sequenced, and tight co-correlation was observed between alpha and beta sequence abundances in each sample. For the original study's pipeline: V gene, J gene and CDR3 annotation of TCR sequences was performed with Decombinator V4. Expanded TCRs were defined as changing significantly between any two time points under a Poisson model with p below 0.0001. Abundances of TCRs were expressed as counts per million after normalisation to the total number of TCRs sequenced in each sample. MAIT TCRs were defined by TRAV1-2 paired with TRAJ12, TRAJ20 or TRAJ33, and iNKT TCRs by TRAV10 paired with TRAJ18. A search of VDJdb, accessed on 1 November 2021, was run for TCRs annotated to CMV, EBV and SARS-CoV-2, with TCRs annotated for multiple antigens excluded. TCRdb reanalyzed the raw reads on its own, using fastp at Q25 for trimming and MiXCR for clone calling, and kept in-frame beta chains. Identical CDR3 proteins give one entry, which carries the most common genes and DNA. The V and J calls come from TCRdb's annotation, not from the publication. Present in this sample are roughly 30,000 distinct CDR3 sequences, around 6% of which were seen just once. The ten most abundant clones make up 34% of the sample.

On the study overall, not on this receptor specifically: VDJdb matching was skewed toward anti-spike CD8 responses and likely underestimated virus-specific expansions by missing private and CD4 specificities.

This specimen consisted of whole blood, obtained at baseline. The TCR comes from an adult who was a healthcare worker with PCR-confirmed SARS-CoV-2 infection or an uninfected control (not recorded which). The chain couples TRBV11-1 to TRBJ1-1; the best D guess is TRBD1, with 6 bases matching. The DNA sequence is as follows: TGTGCCAGCAGCCCACCCGACAGGGAAGCTTTCTTT. Translated, this gives CASSPPDREAFF.